The 10 T cell receptor beta chains below come from one sample, sequenced in a study of identical twins. A single record per CDR3 protein comes from TCRdb applying MiXCR to the 5' RACE reads. The table has around 370,000 distinct CDR3 sequences, about 10% seen once. Sequenced: naive T cells sorted from blood. Source of these receptors: a woman between 50 and 59 years old in good health.

This sequence joins TRBV14 and TRBJ1-1, with D perhaps matching TRBD1 (5 bases). The germline V gene encodes CDR1 SGHDN and CDR2 FVKESK. The CDR3 consists of 16 residues. Trimming shortened V by 4 bases and J by 0 bases, and 15 bases separated the two germline ends. The CDR3 DNA is TGTGCCAGCAGCCCCACTCCCCAGGGAATGAACACTGAAGCTTTCTTT. Residues: CASSPTPQGMNTEAFF.

This clonotype occurred a few times. The rearrangement joins TRBV24-1 to TRBJ2-1; 7 bases line up with TRBD2. After removal of 5 bases from V and 9 bases from J, the junction contained 15 bases not matched to a gene. This CDR3 region has 16 residues. In germline, CDR1 is KGHDR, CDR2 SFDVKD. This chain's CDR3 is CATSGLGRTRSVEQFF. CDR3 DNA: TGTGCCACCAGTGGCCTTGGAAGGACTAGATCCGTTGAGCAGTTCTTC.

V gene TRBV9 combines with J gene TRBJ2-5; TRBD1 matches at 9 bases. The CDR3 length is 17 residues. Germline trimming cut 2 bases from V and 5 bases from J; bases unmatched to any gene: 13. From germline, CDR1 is SGDLS and CDR2 YYNGEE. CDR3 sequence reads: CASSVPGTGLRDETQYF. CDR3 bases: TGTGCCAGCAGCGTGCCCGGGACAGGGTTGAGGGACGAGACCCAGTACTTC.

This clonotype was detected ten times or more. The V call is TRBV25-1, the J call TRBJ2-1; tentatively, D is TRBD1 (6 bases). The CDR3 is 13 residues long. Germline CDR1 MGHDK, CDR2 SYGVNS. Trimming left V 2 bases short and J 13 bases short, with 15 bases between. CDR3 loop: CASSEPPQGKQFF. The CDR3 coding sequence is TGTGCCAGCAGTGAACCTCCACAGGGTAAACAGTTCTTC.

The chain employs TRBV19 and TRBJ2-7; 8 bases agree with TRBD2. Trimming cost V 9 bases and J 6 bases; bases outside gene matches: 13. Germline CDR1 reads LNHDA; CDR2 reads SQIVND (reference sequence). The CDR3 is 14 residues long. The CDR3 DNA sequence: TGTGCCAGCACCCTCGGGGGCGCGGGAGGCGAGCAGTACTTC. Translating gives CASTLGGAGGEQYF.

The V gene is TRBV5-1, the J gene TRBJ1-1; TRBD1 matches at 7 bases. Germline assignment: CDR1 SGHRS and CDR2 YFSETQ. The V segment lost 0 bases and the J segment 1 base; nucleotides outside the gene matches: 6. The CDR3 runs to 16 residues. This CDR3 is CASSLGFGTANTEAFF. CDR3 coding DNA: TGCGCCAGCAGCTTGGGATTTGGGACAGCGAACACTGAAGCTTTCTTT.

In this sample, this clonotype turned up once. The genes are TRBV5-1 and TRBJ2-5, with a weak D call TRBD2 (5 bases). The CDR3 is 14 residues long. With 6 bases removed from V and 2 bases from J, the gap between germline ends came to 14 bases. Germline V lookup: CDR1 SGHRS, CDR2 YFSETQ. The CDR3 DNA follows: TGCGCCAGCACACAATCGGGATCTCAAGAGACCCAGTACTTC. This sequence encodes CASTQSGSQETQYF.

As to this clonotype: This may be a read error: a much more frequent sequence differs by one nucleotide. Given the absence of the conserved phenylalanine or tryptophan at the CDR3 end, a read error is likely. This chain uses TRBV4-1 with TRBJ2-1; no firm D call. Per the germline V gene, CDR1 is MGHRA and CDR2 is YSYEKL. V was clipped by 5 bases and J by 0 bases, with 14 bases between them. The CDR3 contains 16 residues. CDR3 DNA sequence: TGCGCCAGCAGCGCCCTAGGGTTGGGCTCCTACAATGAGCAGTTCTGC. Its protein product is CASSALGLGSYNEQFC.

This clonotype was recorded a few times. The genes are TRBV20-1 and TRBJ2-1; 11 nucleotides align to TRBD2. The germline gives CDR1 DFQATT, CDR2 SNEGSKA (reference sequence). The CDR3 is 16 residues long. V lost 5 bases to trimming and J lost 7 bases; unmatched junction nucleotides: 13. CDR3 nucleotides: TGCAGTGCTTCCAACATAGCGGGAGGGCCGACGAATGAGCAGTTCTTC. It yields the protein CSASNIAGGPTNEQFF.

The genes are TRBV5-1 and TRBJ2-5; 8 bases line up with TRBD2. In germline, CDR1 is SGHRS, CDR2 YFSETQ. The CDR3 totals 14 residues. Germline trimming cut 2 bases from V and 1 base from J; bases unmatched to any gene: 1. DNA for the CDR3: TGCGCCAGCAGCTTTAGCGGGACCCAAGAGACCCAGTACTTC. This sequence encodes CASSFSGTQETQYF.